This TCR beta chain was sequenced during a study of shared clonotypes between healthy human individuals. Overall study context: CD4 naive and memory got three plates each, CD8 naive two, CD8 memory one.

General study findings and limits: What rarefaction showed was incomplete sorted-subset sequencing despite large depth. Tissues were not sampled, only blood, and their repertoires likely differ. What naive subsets generally showed was a larger estimated richness than memory subsets showed.

Naive-designated CD8 cells lacked CD45RO, were positively enriched for CCR7, and omitted terminally differentiated effector memory CD45RA+ cells. Profiling relied on immunoSEQ multiplex PCR, and the TCRdb table lists in-frame clones only, not all of them. The sample lists approximately 720,000 clones; roughly nine tenths were seen once. A note on this clone: Its antigen is unknown.

The sequence was obtained from a man younger than 45 in good health. Sequencing used naive CD8+ T cells sorted from blood.

CDR3: CASTARVGGRVTDTQYF. The DNA for the CDR3 is TGTGCCAGTACCGCCCGGGTTGGGGGACGGGTCACAGATACGCAGTATTTT. The rearrangement uses TRBV19 and TRBJ2-3; the D call may be TRBD1 or TRBD2 (5 bases each). Trimming took off 7 bases at V and 2 bases at J, with 22 bases between the two ends. Germline loops: CDR1 LNHDA, CDR2 SQIVND (reference sequence). The CDR3 spans 17 residues. The variable domain in full, completed from reference TRBV19 and TRBJ2-3, reads DGGITQSPKYLFRKEGQNVTLSCEQNLNHDAMYWYRQDPGQGLRLIYYSQIVNDFQKGDIAEGYSVSREKKESFPLTVTSAQKNPTAFYLCASTARVGGRVTDTQYFGPGTRLTVL.